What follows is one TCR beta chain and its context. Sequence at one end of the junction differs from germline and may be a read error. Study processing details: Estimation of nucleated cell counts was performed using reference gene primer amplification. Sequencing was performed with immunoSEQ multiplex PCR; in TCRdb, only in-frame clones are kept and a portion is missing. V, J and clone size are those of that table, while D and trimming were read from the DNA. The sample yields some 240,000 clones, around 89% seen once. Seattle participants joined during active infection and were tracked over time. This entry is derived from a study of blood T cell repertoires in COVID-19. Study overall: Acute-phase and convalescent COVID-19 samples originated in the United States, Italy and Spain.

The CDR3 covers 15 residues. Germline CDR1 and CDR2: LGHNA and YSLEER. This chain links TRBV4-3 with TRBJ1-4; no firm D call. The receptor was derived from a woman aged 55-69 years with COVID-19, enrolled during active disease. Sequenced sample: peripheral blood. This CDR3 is CASSQEIRENENLFF. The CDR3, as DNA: TGCGCCAGCAGCCAAGAGATTCGGGAGAATGAAAACCTGTTTTTT.